This TCR beta chain was profiled in a study of radiotherapy plus CTLA-4 blockade in lung cancer. The method was immunoSEQ multiplex PCR; TCRdb's version includes in-frame clones alone and lacks a portion of them. The sample includes about 120,000 clones, approximately 80% of them seen just once. Study observations and caveats: Reportedly, early blood T cell clone dynamics best predicted response, with interferon-beta.

Participants had chemo-refractory metastatic non-small-cell lung cancer and were treated with focal radiation plus ipilimumab CTLA-4 blockade. CDR3 length: 17 amino acids. Per the germline V gene, CDR1 is SGHTA and CDR2 is FQGTGA. Trimming at V came to 0 bases and at J to 5 bases, leaving 9 bases not matched to a gene. This clone was detected only a few times. Its antigen remains unknown. Sequenced material: peripheral blood, taken from a patient treated with radiotherapy plus ipilimumab. The rearrangement links TRBV7-3 to TRBJ2-5; 10 bases map to TRBD2. The sequence was collected from a human donor with non-small cell lung cancer that progressed on radiotherapy plus ipilimumab. Some clones in this sample may be carry-over from other donors' samples. This CDR3 reads CASSLTGSGGAAETQYF. In DNA form, the CDR3 reads TGTGCCAGCAGCTTAACCGGGAGCGGGGGGGCCGCGGAGACCCAGTACTTC. The whole variable domain, remainder taken from reference TRBV7-3 and TRBJ2-5, is GAGVSQTPSNKVTEKGKYVELRCDPISGHTALYWYRQSLGQGPEFLIYFQGTGAADDSGLPNDRFFAVRPEGSVSTLKIQRTERGDSAVYLCASSLTGSGGAAETQYFGPGTRLLVL.